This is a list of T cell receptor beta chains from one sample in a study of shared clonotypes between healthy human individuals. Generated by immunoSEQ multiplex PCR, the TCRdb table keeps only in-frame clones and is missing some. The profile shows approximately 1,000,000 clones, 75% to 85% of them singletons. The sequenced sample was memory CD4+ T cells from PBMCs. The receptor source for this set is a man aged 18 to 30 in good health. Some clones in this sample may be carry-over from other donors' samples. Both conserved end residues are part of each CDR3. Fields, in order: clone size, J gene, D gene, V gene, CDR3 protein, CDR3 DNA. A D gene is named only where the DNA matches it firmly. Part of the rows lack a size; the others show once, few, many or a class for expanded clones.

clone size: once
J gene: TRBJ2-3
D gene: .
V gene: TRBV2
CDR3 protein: CASSEAGPGADTQYF
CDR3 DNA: TGTGCCAGCAGTGAAGCGGGTCCGGGGGCAGATACGCAGTATTTT

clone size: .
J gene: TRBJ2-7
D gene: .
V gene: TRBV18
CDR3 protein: CASSPGVGDEQYF
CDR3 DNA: TGTGCCAGCTCACCAGGCGTGGGGGACGAGCAGTACTTC

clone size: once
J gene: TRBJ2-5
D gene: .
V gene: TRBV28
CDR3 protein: CASRNDGGEQETQYF
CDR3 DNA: TGTGCCAGCAGAAATGACGGGGGCGAACAAGAGACCCAGTACTTC

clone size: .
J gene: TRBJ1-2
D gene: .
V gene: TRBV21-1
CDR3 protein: CASSKLRQLINGYTF
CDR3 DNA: TGTGCCAGCAGCAAACTGAGGCAGCTCATCAATGGCTACACCTTC

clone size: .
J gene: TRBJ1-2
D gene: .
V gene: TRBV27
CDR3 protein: CASSRADGTYGYTF
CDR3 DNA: TGTGCCAGCAGCCGCGCCGACGGAACCTATGGCTACACCTTC

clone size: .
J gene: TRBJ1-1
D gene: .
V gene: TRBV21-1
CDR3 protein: CASSTRTGGKTEAFF
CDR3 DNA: TGTGCCAGCAGCACAAGGACAGGGGGGAAGACTGAAGCTTTCTTT

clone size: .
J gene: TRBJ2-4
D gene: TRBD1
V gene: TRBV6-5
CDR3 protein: CASSPGDRADIQYF
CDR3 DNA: TGTGCCAGCAGTCCCGGGGACAGAGCGGACATTCAGTACTTC

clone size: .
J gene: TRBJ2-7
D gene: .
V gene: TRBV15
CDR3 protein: CATSRGGLVYEQYF
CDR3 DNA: TGTGCCACCAGCAGAGGTGGGTTAGTCTACGAGCAGTACTTC

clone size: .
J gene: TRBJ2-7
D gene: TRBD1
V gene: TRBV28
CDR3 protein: CASSLTQGAYEQYF
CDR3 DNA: TGTGCCAGCAGTTTGACGCAGGGGGCCTACGAGCAGTACTTC

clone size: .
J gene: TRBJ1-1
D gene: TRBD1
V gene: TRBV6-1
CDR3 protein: CASSQGAEAFF
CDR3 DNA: TGTGCCAGCAGTCAGGGGGCTGAAGCTTTCTTT